This TCR beta chain was obtained from a study of OX40 agonist ivuxolimab in advanced cancers. Overall study findings and caveats: Low normalized clonal expansion also occurred in some nonresponding patients.

Per the germline V gene, CDR1 is SGHTA and CDR2 is FQGNSA. The germline V and J ends were trimmed by 4 bases and 6 bases, with 15 bases remaining between them. CDR3 length: 14 amino acids. As regards this clone: Antigen unknown.

The repertoire was sequenced with immunoSEQ multiplex PCR; TCRdb's copy has only in-frame clones and lacks some. The table records over 50,000 clones, around 88% of them present only once. This chain connects TRBV7-2 to TRBJ1-2; D gene unclear. The source material was CD4+ or CD8+ T cells sorted from blood, sampled in a trial of the OX40 agonist ivuxolimab. The origin of this receptor is an adult with an advanced solid tumor such as melanoma, head and neck, liver or kidney cancer. The CDR3 DNA reads as TGTGCCAGCAGCTCGGAATCACAGAGCCATGGCTACACCTTC. This codes for CASSSESQSHGYTF.